This TCR beta chain was captured by sequencing in a study of CDR3 diversity in severe acne (dated by TCRdb to between 2019 and 2020). Library creation used PCR. Sequenced using an Illumina HiSeq 2000. TCRdb ran its own pipeline on the public reads, namely fastp trimming at Q25 and MiXCR clone calling, and kept in-frame beta chains. Merged by CDR3 protein, the rows form single entries marked with the most common genes and DNA. The sample table contains roughly 81,000 distinct CDR3 sequences; only one count was recorded for 48% of them. The ten largest clones represent around 10% of the sample. The CDR3 numbers 11 residues from cysteine through phenylalanine. The CDR3 DNA has 33 bases and is translated from base 1. CDR1 and CDR2 were assigned from the germline V gene as ENHRY and SYGVKD. A distance of 1 base separates the germline ends of V and J, which lose 6 bases and 0 bases respectively. On this clonotype: The antigen this receptor binds is unknown. No per-base quality is available; no much larger clone lies one base away.

The clonotype originates from a male donor in good health, serving as a control. Sequencing was performed on blood. The V and J segments used are TRBV10-3 and TRBJ2-3, with no confidently assigned D gene. The bases are TGTGCCATCAGCAGCACAGATACGCAGTATTTT. This is translated as CAISSTDTQYF.